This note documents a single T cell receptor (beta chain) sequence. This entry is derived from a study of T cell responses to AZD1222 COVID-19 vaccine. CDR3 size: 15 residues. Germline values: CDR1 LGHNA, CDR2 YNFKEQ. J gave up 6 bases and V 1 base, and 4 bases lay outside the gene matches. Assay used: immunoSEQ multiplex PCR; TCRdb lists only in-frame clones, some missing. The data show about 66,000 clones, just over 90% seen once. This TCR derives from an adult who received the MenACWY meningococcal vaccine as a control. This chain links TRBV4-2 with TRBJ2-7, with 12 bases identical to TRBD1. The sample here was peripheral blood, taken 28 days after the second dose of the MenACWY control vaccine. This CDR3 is CASSQVGQGAREQYF. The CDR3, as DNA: TGTGCCAGCAGCCAAGTGGGACAGGGGGCCCGCGAGCAGTACTTC.